The 2 T cell receptor beta chains below were found in one sample sequenced in a study of vaccination effects on CD4 cells after COVID-19. These TCRs are of unknown antigen specificity. The assay was immunoSEQ multiplex PCR, and TCRdb's table has in-frame clones only and misses some. The repertoire holds 84,000 or so clones, with under 80% as singletons. Sequencing was preceded by expansion of antigen-specific CD4+ T cells with viral peptide pools in the ViraFEST assay. The culture ran for about 11 days, and then CD4+ T cells were isolated. Each participant received a vaccine that was either BNT162b2 or mRNA-1273, given as two doses. This specimen was CD4+ T cells from PBMCs cultured with HCoV-OC43 spike peptides, taken after COVID-19 vaccination. Subset indicated: HCoV-OC43 spike overlapping peptide pool stimulation. The receptors were gathered from a human donor who received a COVID-19 vaccine.

The chain employs TRBV19 and TRBJ1-6; no definite D call. The V and J ends lost 6 bases and 7 bases respectively, with 7 bases between them. Germline lookup yields CDR1 LNHDA and CDR2 SQIVND (reference sequence). The CDR3 spans 12 residues. The CDR3 is CASRGLNSPLHF. The CDR3 bases are TGTGCCAGTAGAGGGCTCAATTCACCCCTCCACTTT. Variable domain in full (rest from reference TRBV19 and TRBJ1-6): DGGITQSPKYLFRKEGQNVTLSCEQNLNHDAMYWYRQDPGQGLRLIYYSQIVNDFQKGDIAEGYSVSREKKESFPLTVTSAQKNPTAFYLCASRGLNSPLHFGNGTRLTVT.

This clone showed up just a few times. The chain has TRBV2 and TRBJ1-2; the D is unclear. Trimming removed 5 bases at V and 5 bases at J, with 15 bases between. This CDR3 has 14 amino acids. The germline gives CDR1 SNHLY, CDR2 FYNNEI. As DNA, the CDR3 is TGTGCCAGCAGTCCAAAGGTAGAAGTATATGGCTACACCTTC. Protein sequence: CASSPKVEVYGYTF.